At least ten counts were recorded for the clone carrying this TCR beta chain. Antigen specificity is unknown. The V end was cut by 0 bases, the J end by 3 bases, with 14 bases between. The CDR3 extends over 17 amino acids. In germline, CDR1 is LGHNA, CDR2 YSLEER. TCRdb processed the PCR reads anew with MiXCR; each CDR3 protein has one entry. The sample lists about 54,000 distinct CDR3 sequences, approximately 25% occurring once. These data belong to a study of molecular identifiers for immune sequencing clone quantification. Study-level findings and limits: Spiked Jurkat TCR RNA equal to one cell could reportedly be picked out among some 1 million naive cells.

The origin of this receptor is a human donor in good health. Some libraries in this study had Jurkat cell RNA spiked in. What was sequenced was naive CD8+ T cells from blood, with Jurkat cell RNA spiked in. The subset here: FACS-sorted CD8+CD4-CCR7+CD45RA+ naive T cells. The V call is TRBV4-3, the J call TRBJ2-2; possible D gene TRBD2, 6 bases. CDR3 loop: CASSQDRASVDTGELFF. Here the CDR3 DNA reads TGCGCCAGCAGCCAAGATAGGGCTAGCGTCGACACCGGGGAGCTGTTTTTT.